What follows are 12 T cell receptor beta chains derived from one specimen sequenced in a study of blood T cell repertoires in COVID-19. Measured with immunoSEQ multiplex PCR; TCRdb has only the in-frame clones, and not every one. Counted here are 350,000 to 450,000 clones, roughly 90% occurring once; the ten biggest clones make up 1% to 1.5%. Sequenced input: peripheral blood. Receptor source: a man in his forties with acute or convalescent COVID-19.

The chain has TRBV28 and TRBJ2-3; 10 bases fit TRBD2. The germline V gene has CDR1 MDHEN and CDR2 SYDVKM. The CDR3 covers 14 residues. V lost 7 bases, J lost 4 bases, and 5 bases stayed unmatched. The CDR3: CASKSGGASDTQYF. Here the CDR3 DNA reads TGTGCCAGCAAAAGCGGGGGGGCCTCAGATACGCAGTATTTT.

The V gene is TRBV5-4, the J gene TRBJ1-1; D perhaps matches TRBD1 (5 bases). This CDR3 contains 13 residues. The V gene lost 4 bases and the J gene lost 6 bases, with 13 bases spanning the gap. CDR1 and CDR2 (germline): SGHNT, YYREEE (reference sequence). The CDR3, as DNA: TGTGCCAGCAGCATAGGGGTTATTGCTGAAGCTTTCTTT. This codes for CASSIGVIAEAFF.

This clone was recorded only once. The genes are TRBV9 and TRBJ1-3; D not certain. In germline, CDR1 is SGDLS, CDR2 YYNGEE. This CDR3 has 15 amino acids. Trimming removed 3 bases at V and 0 bases at J, with 10 bases between. CDR3 amino acids: CASSETPHSGNTIYF. CDR3 DNA sequence: TGTGCCAGCAGCGAGACACCTCACTCTGGAAACACCATATATTTT.

This chain links TRBV21-1 with TRBJ1-1; no DNA check was done on the table's D call, TRBD1. TRBV21-1 is a pseudogene segment. There are 14 residues in the CDR3. CDR3 loop: CASSEDSVNTEAFF. The CDR3 coding sequence is TGTGCCAGCAGCGAGGACAGTGTGAACACTGAAGCTTTCTTT.

The J gene is TRBJ2-5, the V gene TRBV5-5; weak D call: TRBD1 (7 bases). The germline gives CDR1 SGHKS, CDR2 YYEKEE (reference sequence). Trimming stripped 4 bases from V and 1 base from J, with 17 bases between. The CDR3 loop spans 16 amino acids. The CDR3, as DNA: TGTGCCAGCAGCCCGGAGGGGGCCGGAAGCCAAGAGACCCAGTACTTC. Translated: CASSPEGAGSQETQYF.

The CDR3 DNA is TGTGCCAGCAGCGCCTCCTATGAGCAGTTCTTC. It encodes CASSASYEQFF. This chain links TRBV9 with TRBJ2-1; D is uncertain. The germline V gene has CDR1 SGDLS and CDR2 YYNGEE. V lost 3 bases, J lost 8 bases, and 6 bases lay in between. This CDR3 is 11 amino acids long.

This clone has a count of ten or more. The rearrangement links TRBV7-3 to TRBJ1-6; TRBD1 agrees at 7 bases. Trimming at V came to 0 bases and at J to 7 bases, leaving 9 bases not matched to a gene. The CDR3 has 17 residues. The V gene's germline CDR1 is SGHTA and CDR2 FQGTGA. Here the CDR3 DNA reads TGTGCCAGCAGCTTAACGAGGAGGGGGCGCGGAAATTCACCCCTCCACTTT. Translation: CASSLTRRGRGNSPLHF.

J is TRBJ1-1 and V is TRBV24-1; no definite D call. CDR1 and CDR2 from the germline V gene are KGHDR and SFDVKD. V was trimmed by 3 bases and J by 1 base, leaving 11 bases between them. This CDR3 is built from 15 residues. The CDR3 bases are TGTGCCACCAGTGATCCGAGCCGGGGGAACACTGAAGCTTTCTTT. Translating gives CATSDPSRGNTEAFF.

The rearrangement joins TRBV28 to TRBJ1-1; 7 bases fit TRBD1. Germline V gene data show CDR1 as MDHEN and CDR2 as SYDVKM. The CDR3 is 18 amino acids. V gave up 3 bases and J gave up 0 bases; unmatched junction bases: 13. The CDR3 DNA reads TGTGCCAGCAGTTTGGTAACCGTCCGGACAGGCCTGAACACTGAAGCTTTCTTT. Translated: CASSLVTVRTGLNTEAFF.

The chain has TRBV27 and TRBJ2-2; 8 bases align to TRBD2. CDR3 length: 15 residues. After removal of 10 bases from V and 0 bases from J, the junction contained 7 bases not matched to a gene. CDR1 and CDR2 from the germline V gene are MNHEY and SMNVEV (reference sequence). The CDR3 DNA reads as TGTGCCAATCCCGGACTAGCCTCGAACACCGGGGAGCTGTTTTTT. As protein: CANPGLASNTGELFF.

This clone came up a few times. The chain employs TRBV19 and TRBJ1-3; the match to TRBD1 covers 9 bases. The CDR3 has 17 amino acids. The V and J ends lost 6 bases and 0 bases, in that order; junction bases with no gene match: 9. Germline V CDR1 and CDR2: LNHDA, SQIVND (reference sequence). The CDR3 DNA sequence: TGTGCCAGTAGCATACAGGGGGCTACCATCTCTGGAAACACCATATATTTT. It is translated as CASSIQGATISGNTIYF.

The chain couples TRBV30 to TRBJ1-5; D possibly corresponds to TRBD1 (5 bases). This CDR3 is built from 16 residues. V gave up 0 bases and J gave up 1 base, with 13 bases separating them. CDR1 is GTSNPN, CDR2 SVGIG, per germline (reference sequence). The CDR3 DNA reads TGTGCCTGGAGTGTCTTGGGGCCCGGGAGCAATCAGCCCCAGCATTTT. As protein: CAWSVLGPGSNQPQHF.